Listed below are T cell receptor beta chains from one sample, sequenced in a study of T-cell memory formation after mild COVID-19. TCRdb called the 5' RACE reads again in MiXCR, with one record for every CDR3 protein. This table has hundreds of thousands of distinct CDR3 sequences, just over 20% appearing once. The sample comprised PBMCs or a T cell subset sorted from them (not recorded which). The receptors shown here come from an adult woman who had mild COVID-19 (a few samples of this study predate the infection). Cell type and time point are not known. CDR3s include the opening cysteine and the closing phenylalanine or tryptophan. The D gene is left open where the match is weak.

>TRBJ2-3|-|TRBV5-1
CASSDSRTDTQYF
>TRBJ2-7|-|TRBV7-9
CASSTEGAEGEQYF
>TRBJ1-1|-|TRBV28
CASSLRGQPGMWNTEAFF
>TRBJ1-2|-|TRBV7-9
CASSPGQTDYGYTF
>TRBJ2-3|-|TRBV20-1
CSARDRRAYSTDTQYF
>TRBJ1-4|TRBD1|TRBV18
CASGQGINEKLFF
>TRBJ1-5|-|TRBV12-3/TRBV12-4
CASREGHQPQHF
>TRBJ2-5|TRBD2|TRBV11-2
CASSLGGTSFPWRETQYF
>TRBJ1-1|TRBD1|TRBV6-2/TRBV6-3
CASSQTGPGAEAFF
>TRBJ1-1|-|TRBV7-9
CASSFMAANTEAFF
>TRBJ1-5|-|TRBV5-1
CASSLGKGSEPQHF
>TRBJ2-5|-|TRBV5-1
CASSEHPGKAQETQYF
>TRBJ2-7|-|TRBV2
CASSEENSGEQYF
>TRBJ2-7|TRBD1|TRBV5-1
CASSLGTGNSYEQYF
>TRBJ2-1|TRBD2|TRBV20-1
CSARVAGDSYNEQFF
>TRBJ2-5|-|TRBV5-4
CASSSSRTDQETQYF
>TRBJ2-7|TRBD1|TRBV12-3/TRBV12-4
CASSSMWGTGSHEQYF
>TRBJ1-6|-|TRBV4-1
CASSQNGINNSPLHF
>TRBJ2-7|-|TRBV2
CASSIVVAYEQYF
>TRBJ2-5|-|TRBV12-3/TRBV12-4
CASSPTAYQETQYF
>TRBJ2-2|TRBD2|TRBV7-8
CASRGGVETGELFF
>TRBJ1-2|-|TRBV20-1
CSAREWAGDNYGYTF
>TRBJ2-1|-|TRBV4-1
CASSQEWAGTNNEQFF
>TRBJ2-1|TRBD1|TRBV7-3
CASSSPGQGANEQFF
>TRBJ2-1|TRBD1|TRBV5-1
CASSWDRSLYNEQFF
>TRBJ2-7|-|TRBV6-6
CASSRSTLSYEQYF
>TRBJ2-7|-|TRBV6-1
CASSDWRAGIYEQYF
>TRBJ2-3|TRBD1|TRBV28
CASSRGTGPSTDTQYF
>TRBJ2-1|TRBD2|TRBV6-2/TRBV6-3
CASSYQLAGGYNEQFF
>TRBJ2-3|-|TRBV4-1
CASSRLGYTQYF
>TRBJ2-2|-|TRBV12-3/TRBV12-4
CASTVIKVNTGELFF
>TRBJ1-2|-|TRBV12-3/TRBV12-4
CASSPSALRLHYGYTF
>TRBJ2-1|TRBD2|TRBV4-1
CASSVRGGGRASNSEQFF
>TRBJ2-3|-|TRBV24-1
CATSDPRLVADTQYF
>TRBJ2-7|TRBD1|TRBV9
CASSLDRRDRGYEQYF
>TRBJ2-5|-|TRBV24-1
CATSDWIGETQYF
>TRBJ2-1|TRBD2|TRBV12-3/TRBV12-4
CASSLGLAGVAYNEQFF
>TRBJ1-5|-|TRBV20-1
CSALGGGAWGNQPQHF
>TRBJ2-3|-|TRBV7-6
CASSLGSGHSTDTQYF
>TRBJ2-7|-|TRBV20-1
CSARDSSLGGTFYEQYF
>TRBJ2-1|TRBD1|TRBV11-2
CASSLDRVSHNEQFF
>TRBJ1-3|-|TRBV15
CATSRNLASGNTIYF
>TRBJ1-2|-|TRBV5-6
CASSLSGSGYGYTF
>TRBJ2-3|TRBD2|TRBV20-1
CSAPSGIDTQYF
>TRBJ2-2|TRBD2|TRBV5-1
CASSSGRGGPGELFF
>TRBJ1-2|TRBD1|TRBV7-9
CASSTSGQDINYGYTF
>TRBJ1-4|-|TRBV15
CATSRDRRRSNEKLFF